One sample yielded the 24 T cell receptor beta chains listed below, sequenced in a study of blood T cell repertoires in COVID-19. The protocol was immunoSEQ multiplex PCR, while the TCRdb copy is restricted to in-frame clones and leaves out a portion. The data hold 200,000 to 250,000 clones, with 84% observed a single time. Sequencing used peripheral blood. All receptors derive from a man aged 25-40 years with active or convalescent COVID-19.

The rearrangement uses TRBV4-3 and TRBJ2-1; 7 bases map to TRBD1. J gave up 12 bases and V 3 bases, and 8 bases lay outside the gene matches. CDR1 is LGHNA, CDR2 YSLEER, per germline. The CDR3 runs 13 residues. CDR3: CASSQVQGIGQFF. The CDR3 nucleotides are TGCGCCAGCAGCCAGGTACAGGGGATCGGGCAGTTCTTC.

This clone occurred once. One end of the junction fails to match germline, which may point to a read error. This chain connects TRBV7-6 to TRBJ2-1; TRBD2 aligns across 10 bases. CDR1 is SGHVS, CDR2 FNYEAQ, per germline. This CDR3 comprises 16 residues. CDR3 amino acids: CACSLAAGGTGWEQFF. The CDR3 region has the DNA TGTGCCTGCAGCTTAGCAGCGGGAGGGACGGGTTGGGAGCAGTTCTTC.

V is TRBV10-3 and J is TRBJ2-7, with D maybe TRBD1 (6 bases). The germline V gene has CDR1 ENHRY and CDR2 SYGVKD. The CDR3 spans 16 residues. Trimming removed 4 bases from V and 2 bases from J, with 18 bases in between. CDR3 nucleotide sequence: TGTGCCATCAGTGGGGGTAGAGGGGGAAACGCCTACGAGCAGTACTTC. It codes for CAISGGRGGNAYEQYF.

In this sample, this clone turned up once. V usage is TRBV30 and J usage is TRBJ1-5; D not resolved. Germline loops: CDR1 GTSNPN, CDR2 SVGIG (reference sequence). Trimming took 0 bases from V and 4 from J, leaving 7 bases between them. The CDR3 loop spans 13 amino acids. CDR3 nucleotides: TGTGCCTGGAGTGTACGGGGAAATCAGCCCCAGCATTTT. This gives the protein CAWSVRGNQPQHF.

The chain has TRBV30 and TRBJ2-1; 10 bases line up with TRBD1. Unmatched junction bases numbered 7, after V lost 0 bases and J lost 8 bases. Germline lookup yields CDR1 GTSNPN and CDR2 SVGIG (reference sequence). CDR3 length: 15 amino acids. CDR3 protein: CAWSVAGTGVYEQFF. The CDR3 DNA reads TGTGCCTGGAGTGTAGCCGGGACAGGGGTTTATGAGCAGTTCTTC.

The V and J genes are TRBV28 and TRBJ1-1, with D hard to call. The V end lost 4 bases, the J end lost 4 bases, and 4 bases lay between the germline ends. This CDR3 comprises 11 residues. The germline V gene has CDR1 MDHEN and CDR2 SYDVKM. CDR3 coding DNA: TGTGCCAGCAGTTCTCCCACTGAAGCTTTCTTT. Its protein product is CASSSPTEAFF.

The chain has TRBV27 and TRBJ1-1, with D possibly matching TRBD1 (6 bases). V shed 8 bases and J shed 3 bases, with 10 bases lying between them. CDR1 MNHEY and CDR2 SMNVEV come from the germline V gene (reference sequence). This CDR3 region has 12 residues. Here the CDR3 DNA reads TGTGCCAGCCTTGAGGGGGACACTGAAGCTTTCTTT. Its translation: CASLEGDTEAFF.

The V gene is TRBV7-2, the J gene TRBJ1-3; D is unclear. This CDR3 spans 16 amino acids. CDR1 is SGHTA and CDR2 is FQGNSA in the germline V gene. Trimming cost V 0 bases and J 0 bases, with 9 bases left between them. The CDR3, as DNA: TGTGCCAGCAGCTTAGCGCATAGACACTCTGGAAACACCATATATTTT. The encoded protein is CASSLAHRHSGNTIYF.

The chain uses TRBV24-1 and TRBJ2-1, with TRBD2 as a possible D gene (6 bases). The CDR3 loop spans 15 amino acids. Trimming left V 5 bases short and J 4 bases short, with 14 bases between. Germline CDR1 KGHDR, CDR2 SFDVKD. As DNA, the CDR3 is TGTGCCACCAGTGTTGCGGGGAACCAATACAATGAGCAGTTCTTC. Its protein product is CATSVAGNQYNEQFF.

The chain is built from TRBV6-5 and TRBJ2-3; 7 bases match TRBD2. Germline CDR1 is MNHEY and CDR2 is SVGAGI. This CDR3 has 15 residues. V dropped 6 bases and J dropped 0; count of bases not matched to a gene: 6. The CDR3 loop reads CASSQTSPSTDTQYF. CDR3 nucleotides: TGTGCCAGCAGCCAGACTAGCCCCAGCACAGATACGCAGTATTTT.

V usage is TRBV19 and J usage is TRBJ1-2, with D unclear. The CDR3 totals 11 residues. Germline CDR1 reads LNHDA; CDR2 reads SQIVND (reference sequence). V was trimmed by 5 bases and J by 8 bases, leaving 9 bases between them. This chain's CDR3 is CASSQAWGYTF. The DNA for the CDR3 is TGTGCCAGTAGTCAAGCGTGGGGCTACACCTTC.

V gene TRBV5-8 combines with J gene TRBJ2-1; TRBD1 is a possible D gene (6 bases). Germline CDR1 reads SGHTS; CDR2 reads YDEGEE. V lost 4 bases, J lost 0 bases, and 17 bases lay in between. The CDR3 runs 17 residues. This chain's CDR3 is CASSPTDRISSYNEQFF. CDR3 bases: TGTGCCAGCAGCCCGACTGACAGGATAAGCTCCTACAATGAGCAGTTCTTC.

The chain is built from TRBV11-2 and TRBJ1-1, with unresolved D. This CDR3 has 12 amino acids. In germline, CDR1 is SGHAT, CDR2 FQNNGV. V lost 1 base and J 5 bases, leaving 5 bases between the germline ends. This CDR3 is CASSLGRTEAFF. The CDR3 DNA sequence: TGTGCCAGCAGCTTAGGGAGAACTGAAGCTTTCTTT.

The DNA of the CDR3 is TGTGCCACCAGCAGAGTTCTTATGGGGGGAAGTCAGCCCCAGCATTTT. The encoded protein is CATSRVLMGGSQPQHF. The V call is TRBV15, the J call TRBJ1-5, with TRBD1 as a possible D gene (5 bases). From germline, CDR1 is LNHNV and CDR2 YYDKDF (reference sequence). This CDR3 is 16 amino acids long. The V end was cut by 1 base, the J end by 6 bases, with 16 bases between.

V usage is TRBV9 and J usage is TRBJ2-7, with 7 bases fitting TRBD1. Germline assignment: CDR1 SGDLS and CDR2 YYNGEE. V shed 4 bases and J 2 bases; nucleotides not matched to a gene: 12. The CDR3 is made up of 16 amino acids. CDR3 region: CASSLREKGATYEQYF. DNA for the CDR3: TGTGCCAGCAGCCTCCGTGAGAAGGGGGCCACCTACGAGCAGTACTTC.

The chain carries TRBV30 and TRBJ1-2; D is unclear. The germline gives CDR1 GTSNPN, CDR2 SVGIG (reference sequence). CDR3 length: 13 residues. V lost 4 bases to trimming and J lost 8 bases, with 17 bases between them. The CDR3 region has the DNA TGTGCCTGGAACGCCCAGGCTTTTGGAGGCTACACCTTC. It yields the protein CAWNAQAFGGYTF.

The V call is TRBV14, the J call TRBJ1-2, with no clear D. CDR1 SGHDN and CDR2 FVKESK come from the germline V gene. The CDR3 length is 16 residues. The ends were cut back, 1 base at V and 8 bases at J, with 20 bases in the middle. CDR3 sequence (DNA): TGTGCCAGCAGCCAAGTAGGTCGTGGGCTGTCGGAAGGCTACACCTTC. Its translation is CASSQVGRGLSEGYTF. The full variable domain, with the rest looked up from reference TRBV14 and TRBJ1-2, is EAGVTQFPSHSVIEKGQTVTLRCDPISGHDNLYWYRRVMGKEIKFLLHFVKESKQDESGMPNNRFLAERTGGTYSTLKVQPAELEDSGVYFCASSQVGRGLSEGYTFGSGTRLTVV.

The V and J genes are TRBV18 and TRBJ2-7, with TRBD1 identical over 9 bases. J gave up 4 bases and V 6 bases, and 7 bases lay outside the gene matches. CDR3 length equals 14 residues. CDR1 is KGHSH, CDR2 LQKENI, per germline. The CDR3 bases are TGTGCCAGCTCGGCCGGGACAGGGTGGTACGAGCAGTACTTC. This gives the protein CASSAGTGWYEQYF.

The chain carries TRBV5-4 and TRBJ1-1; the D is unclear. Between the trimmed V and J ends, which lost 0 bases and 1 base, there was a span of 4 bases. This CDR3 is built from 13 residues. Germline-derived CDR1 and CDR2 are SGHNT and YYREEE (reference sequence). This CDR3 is CASSLAQNTEAFF. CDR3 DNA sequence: TGTGCCAGCAGCTTGGCACAGAACACTGAAGCTTTCTTT.

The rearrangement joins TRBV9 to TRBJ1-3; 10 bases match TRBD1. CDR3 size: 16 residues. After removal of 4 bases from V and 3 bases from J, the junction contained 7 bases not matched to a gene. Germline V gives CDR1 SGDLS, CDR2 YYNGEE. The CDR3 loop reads CASSPGTGADGNTIYF. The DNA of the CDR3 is TGTGCCAGCAGCCCAGGGACAGGGGCTGATGGAAACACCATATATTTT. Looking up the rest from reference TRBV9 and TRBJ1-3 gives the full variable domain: DSGVTQTPKHLITATGQRVTLRCSPRSGDLSVYWYQQSLDQGLQFLIQYYNGEERAKGNILERFSAQQFPDLHSELNLSSLELGDSALYFCASSPGTGADGNTIYFGEGSWLTVV.

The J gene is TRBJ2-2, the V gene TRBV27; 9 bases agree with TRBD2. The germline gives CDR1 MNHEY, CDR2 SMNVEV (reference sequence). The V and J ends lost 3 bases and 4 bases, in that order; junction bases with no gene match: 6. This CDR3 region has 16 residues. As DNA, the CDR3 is TGTGCCAGCAGTTTTGGCGGGAGGGCCTTCACCGGGGAGCTGTTTTTT. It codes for CASSFGGRAFTGELFF.

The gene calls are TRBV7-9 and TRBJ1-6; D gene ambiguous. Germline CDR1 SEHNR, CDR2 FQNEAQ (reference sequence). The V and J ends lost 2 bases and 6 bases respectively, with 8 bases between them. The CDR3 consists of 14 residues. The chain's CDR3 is CASSLTTSNSPLHF. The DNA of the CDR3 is TGTGCCAGCAGCTTAACGACATCTAATTCACCCCTCCACTTT.

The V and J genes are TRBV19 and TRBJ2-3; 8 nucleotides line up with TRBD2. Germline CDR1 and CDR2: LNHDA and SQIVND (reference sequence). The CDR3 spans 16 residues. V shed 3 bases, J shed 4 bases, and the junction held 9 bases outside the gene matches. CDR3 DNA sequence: TGTGCCAGTAGTATTGGGGGTAGCGGGATGGCAGATACGCAGTATTTT. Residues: CASSIGGSGMADTQYF.

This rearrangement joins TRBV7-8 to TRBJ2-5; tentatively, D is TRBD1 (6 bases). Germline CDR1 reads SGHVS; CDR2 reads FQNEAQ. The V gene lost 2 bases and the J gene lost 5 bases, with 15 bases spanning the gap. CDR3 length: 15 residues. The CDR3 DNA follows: TGTGCCAGCAGCTTACAGATTGGGGGCCGGGAGACCCAGTACTTC. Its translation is CASSLQIGGRETQYF.